The table lists the clone carrying this TCR beta chain with a few counts. Its antigen is as yet unknown. The record originates from a study of T-cell memory formation after mild COVID-19. Study context: The TCR clusters were mostly specific to one donor.

CDR1 is LNHNV, CDR2 YYDKDF, per germline (reference sequence). V lost 3 bases to trimming and J lost 1 base; unmatched junction nucleotides: 3. The CDR3 length is 15 residues. Whole-study results and caveats: Mostly located in CM and EM were contracting CD4+ clones, with contracting CD8+ clones located in EMRA. The SARS-CoV-2 specificity of second-wave clones reaching peak at day 37 remained unverified.

With constant-segment primers, 5'RACE yielded cDNA libraries of TCR alpha and TCR beta that carried sample barcodes and UMIs. MiXCR was run by TCRdb on the 5' RACE reads, yielding one entry per CDR3 protein. The data show 400,000 to 500,000 distinct CDR3 sequences, approximately 24% seen once. The chain joins TRBV15 to TRBJ1-5, with 7 bases that match TRBD1. Specimen: PBMCs or a T cell subset sorted from them (not recorded which). This clonotype originated in an adult woman who had mild COVID-19 (a few samples of this study predate the infection). Cell type and time point are not known. CDR3 sequence reads: CATSRGQTSNQPQHF. The CDR3 bases are TGTGCCACCAGCAGGGGACAGACAAGCAATCAGCCCCAGCATTTT.